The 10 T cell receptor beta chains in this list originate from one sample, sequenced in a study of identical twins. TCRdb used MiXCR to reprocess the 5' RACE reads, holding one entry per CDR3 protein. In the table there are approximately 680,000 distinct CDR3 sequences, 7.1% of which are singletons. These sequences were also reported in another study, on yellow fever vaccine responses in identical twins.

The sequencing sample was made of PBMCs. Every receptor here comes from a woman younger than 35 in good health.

CDR3 amino acids: CASREENPPF. In DNA, the CDR3 is TGTGCCAGCAGAGAGGAAAACCCCCCTTTC. V usage is TRBV21-1 and J usage is TRBJ2-1; TRBD1 was called by the table and not checked on the DNA. TRBV21-1 is a recognized pseudogene. This CDR3 contains 10 residues.

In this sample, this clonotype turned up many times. The CDR3 DNA reads TGCGCCAGCAGCCAAAGACTAGCGGGGGCCACAGATACGCAGTATTTT. This encodes CASSQRLAGATDTQYF. V gene TRBV4-1 combines with J gene TRBJ2-3, with 12 bases fitting TRBD2. Looked up from germline, CDR1 is MGHRA and CDR2 is YSYEKL. The CDR3 is 16 amino acids. Trimming removed 2 bases from V and 2 bases from J; junction bases left unmatched: 2.

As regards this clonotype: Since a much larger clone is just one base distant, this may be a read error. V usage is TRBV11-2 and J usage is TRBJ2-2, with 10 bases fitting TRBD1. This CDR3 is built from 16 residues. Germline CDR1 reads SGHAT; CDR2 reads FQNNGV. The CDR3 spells CPSSSPRDRGTGELFF. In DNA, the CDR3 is TGTCCCAGCAGCTCCCCCCGGGACAGGGGTACCGGGGAGCTGTTTTTT.

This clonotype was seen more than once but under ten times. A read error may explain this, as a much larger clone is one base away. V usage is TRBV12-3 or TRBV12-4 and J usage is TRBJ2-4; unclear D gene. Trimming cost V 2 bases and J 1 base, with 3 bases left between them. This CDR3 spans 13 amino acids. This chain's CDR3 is CASSLKAKNIQYF. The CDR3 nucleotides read TGTGCCAGCAGTTTAAAGGCCAAAAACATTCAGTACTTC.

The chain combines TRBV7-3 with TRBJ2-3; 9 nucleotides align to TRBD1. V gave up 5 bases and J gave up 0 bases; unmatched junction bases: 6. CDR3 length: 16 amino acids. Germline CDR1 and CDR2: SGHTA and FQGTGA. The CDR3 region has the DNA TGTGCCAGCAGCCTGACAGGGGGGCTAAGCACAGATACGCAGTATTTT. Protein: CASSLTGGLSTDTQYF.

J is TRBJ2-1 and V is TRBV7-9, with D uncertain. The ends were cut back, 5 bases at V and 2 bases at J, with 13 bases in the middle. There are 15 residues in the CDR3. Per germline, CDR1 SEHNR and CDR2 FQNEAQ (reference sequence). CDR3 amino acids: CASSPPDGPYNEQFF. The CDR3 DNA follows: TGTGCCAGCAGCCCCCCGGACGGCCCCTACAATGAGCAGTTCTTC.

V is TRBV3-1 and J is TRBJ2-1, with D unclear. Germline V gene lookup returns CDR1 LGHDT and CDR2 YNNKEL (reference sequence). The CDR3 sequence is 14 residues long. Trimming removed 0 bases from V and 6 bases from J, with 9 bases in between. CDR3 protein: CASSQEDRTNEQFF. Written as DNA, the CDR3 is TGTGCCAGCAGCCAAGAGGACCGGACCAATGAGCAGTTCTTC.

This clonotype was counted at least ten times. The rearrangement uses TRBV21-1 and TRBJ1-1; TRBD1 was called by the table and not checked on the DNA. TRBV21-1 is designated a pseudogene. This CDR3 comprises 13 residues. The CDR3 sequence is CAPSRGMNTEAFF. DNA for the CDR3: TGTGCCCCGTCCCGTGGCATGAACACTGAAGCTTTCTTT.

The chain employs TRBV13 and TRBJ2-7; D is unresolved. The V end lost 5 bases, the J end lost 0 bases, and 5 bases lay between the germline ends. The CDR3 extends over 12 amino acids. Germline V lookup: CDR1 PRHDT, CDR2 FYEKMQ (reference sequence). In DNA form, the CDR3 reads TGTGCCAGCAGCCCCTACTCCTACGAGCAGTACGTC. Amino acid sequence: CASSPYSYEQYV.

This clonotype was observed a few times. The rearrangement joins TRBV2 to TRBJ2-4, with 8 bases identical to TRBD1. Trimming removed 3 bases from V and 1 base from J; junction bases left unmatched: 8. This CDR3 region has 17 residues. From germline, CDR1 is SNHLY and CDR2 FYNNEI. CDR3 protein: CASSDGRGPWAKNIQYF. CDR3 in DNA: TGTGCCAGCAGTGATGGCAGGGGGCCATGGGCCAAAAACATTCAGTACTTC.